This T cell receptor (beta chain) was retrieved from a study of CD8 T cells in ankylosing spondylitis. The CDR3 is 15 residues long. In germline, CDR1 is DFQATT, CDR2 SNEGSKA (reference sequence). V was clipped by 3 bases and J by 1 base, with 10 bases between them. Using its own MiXCR run on the 5' RACE reads, TCRdb lists one record per CDR3 protein. In the table there are 200,000 to 300,000 distinct CDR3 sequences, roughly a quarter of which are singletons. This chain uses TRBV20-1 with TRBJ2-6, with D perhaps matching TRBD1 or TRBD2 (5 bases each). Source material: blood, either unsorted or a sorted T cell fraction (not recorded which). The receptor's source is a male donor with ankylosing spondylitis or in good health (not recorded which). CDR3 sequence: CSASPRESGANVLTF. The CDR3 nucleotides are TGCAGTGCTAGCCCCAGGGAGTCTGGGGCCAACGTCCTGACTTTC.